The source of this T cell receptor (beta chain) is a study of blood T cell repertoires in COVID-19 (dated by TCRdb to between 2020 and 2021). With respect to the entire study: Samples covering the acute and convalescent phases of COVID-19 were provided by collaborators in the United States, Italy and Spain. The material from the prospective study consisted of cDNA or gDNA derived from T cells, B-cell-depleted T cells, or PBMCs. The dataset comprised deeply sampled blood TCRbeta repertoires from subjects exposed to, actively infected with, or recovered from COVID-19. A freely available public database, intended as a resource for researchers studying the immune response to SARS-CoV-2, is where the repertoires were released. Samples were obtained from the ongoing ImmuneRACE study (first 160 participants) and from over a thousand subjects provided by 6 global collaborators. Nearly every sample came with metadata listing a de-identified subject ID, COVID-19 status, age in years and sex. Where available, HLA class I and class II types were obtained from metadata supplied by the sample provider rather than from assay-based typing. The full study reports these points: The amount of clinical and demographic metadata varied by source and participant and was provided uncurated.

V loses 4 bases at its end and J loses 2 bases; junction bases beyond the gene matches: 14. Spanning cysteine to phenylalanine, the CDR3 consists of 17 amino acids. Only CDR3 DNA is held: 51 bases, read in frame from base 1. CDR1 SEHNR and CDR2 FQNEAQ are derived from the germline V gene (reference sequence). TCRbeta CDR3 regions were amplified from genomic DNA using the immunoSEQ Assay, a bias-controlled multiplex PCR. In the source study's methods: Within the assay, amplification of reference gene primers was used to estimate how many nucleated cells each sample contained. Sequence reads were collapsed and filtered to measure the absolute abundance of every unique TCRbeta CDR3 rearrangement. For each sample, productive Simpson clonality was calculated by taking the square root of Simpson's diversity index across productive rearrangements. In its TCRdb copy, this immuneACCESS table keeps in-frame sequences only and misses some clones. Where compared with another copy, unresolved V genes explain less than half of these, and the others have no known cause. That table supplies the V and J calls and clone size; D and trimming were determined from the DNA. This sample is represented by 430,000 or so clones; nearly 90% of them were singletons. Of the sample, 1.4% to 1.5% falls within the top ten clones.

To note about this clone: What antigen it recognizes has not been identified. No per-base quality is available; no much larger clone lies one base away.

Participants in the prospective study were aged 18 to 89 years, lived in approximately 26 United States geographic areas, and enrolled through a virtual design. In the prospective study, participants were assigned to cohorts based on the clinical history participants reported in a screening survey and a study questionnaire. Exposed participants were defined as having been in contact with someone with a PCR-confirmed or clinician-diagnosed COVID-19 case within 2 weeks of study entry. Each participant in the prospective study had whole blood, serum and a nasopharyngeal or oropharyngeal swab collected by mobile phlebotomists. Participants in the prospective study had the option to provide additional blood draws and questionnaires over a roughly 2-month period. Blood samples from the prospective study were shipped frozen or at room temperature prior to DNA extraction.

Material: PBMCs or T cells enriched from blood (not recorded which). This sequence originates from a woman younger than 35 who had been exposed to COVID-19. The chain is made from TRBV7-9 and TRBJ2-7, with 7 bases matching TRBD1. The CDR3 is CASSSPRSGQLTYEQYF. Here is the DNA: TGTGCCAGCAGCTCCCCAAGGTCGGGACAGCTAACCTACGAGCAGTACTTC.